The rows below give T cell receptor beta chains drawn from one sample of a study of cytomegalovirus exposure and HLA in healthy donors. Sequencing was performed with immunoSEQ multiplex PCR; in TCRdb, only in-frame clones are kept and a portion is missing. The listing contains under 200,000 clones. What was sequenced was PBMCs. Receptor source: a man aged 25 to 45 in good health and CMV-seronegative. Each CDR3 is given with its conserved first and last residue. The order of the fields is V gene, D gene, J gene, CDR3 length, CDR3 protein, CDR3 DNA. D genes are given only for firm matches.

>TRBV4-1|TRBD2|TRBJ2-3|18
CASSQESWTSGTRDTQYF
TGCGCCAGCAGCCAAGAAAGTTGGACTAGCGGAACCAGGGATACGCAGTATTTT
>TRBV6-6|NA|TRBJ1-6|13
CASRQTDNSPLHF
TGTGCCAGCAGACAGACAGACAATTCACCCCTCCACTTT
>TRBV28|TRBD1|TRBJ1-1|16
CATNWRGPPRNTEAFF
TGTGCCACTAACTGGAGGGGGCCACCAAGGAACACTGAAGCTTTCTTT
>TRBV9|TRBD2|TRBJ2-2|19
CASSGSARTSGGGTGELFF
TGTGCCAGCAGCGGCTCCGCGAGGACTAGCGGGGGTGGCACCGGGGAGCTGTTTTTT
>TRBV5-1|TRBD1|TRBJ1-4|14
CASSWGQGSSELFF
TGTGCCAGCAGCTGGGGACAGGGTAGTAGCGAACTGTTTTTT
>TRBV28|NA|TRBJ2-5|13
CASSIGQQETQYF
TGTGCCAGCAGTATAGGACAACAAGAGACCCAGTACTTC
>TRBV25-1|TRBD1|TRBJ2-7|17
CASSEWGLGTGGNEQYF
TGTGCCAGCAGTGAATGGGGTTTGGGGACAGGGGGCAACGAGCAGTACTTC
>TRBV9|TRBD2|TRBJ2-1|16
CASSGSTSGGATEQFF
TGTGCCAGCAGCGGTTCTACTAGCGGGGGGGCCACTGAGCAGTTCTTC
>TRBV6-6|NA|TRBJ1-5|14
CASKGSDQNQPQHF
TGTGCCAGTAAGGGGTCTGACCAAAATCAGCCCCAGCATTTT
>TRBV4-2|NA|TRBJ2-2|17
CASSGSEGGHSTGELFF
TGTGCCAGCAGCGGGTCCGAGGGAGGCCATAGCACCGGGGAGCTGTTTTTT
>TRBV5-1|TRBD1|TRBJ2-7|17
CASSTKSRGRPSGEQYF
TGCGCCAGCAGCACCAAAAGCAGGGGGCGGCCATCGGGTGAGCAGTACTTC
>TRBV18|TRBD2|TRBJ2-1|16
CASSPPGLAGGDEQFF
TGTGCCAGCTCACCCCCCGGACTAGCGGGGGGCGATGAGCAGTTCTTC
>TRBV5-1|TRBD2|TRBJ2-6|23
CASSLRGLAGGGREYSGANVLTF
TGCGCCAGCAGCTTACGGGGACTAGCGGGAGGAGGGAGGGAGTACTCTGGGGCCAACGTCCTGACTTTC
>TRBV9|TRBD1|TRBJ1-3|15
CASSVASAGGGTIYF
TGTGCCAGCAGCGTAGCCTCGGCAGGGGGAGGCACCATATATTTT
>TRBV5-6|NA|TRBJ2-2|14
CASSLTRAAGELFF
TGTGCCAGCAGCCTGACTAGAGCGGCCGGGGAGCTGTTTTTT
>TRBV7-9|NA|TRBJ2-2|16
CASSQGSGGNTGELFF
TGTGCCAGCAGCCAGGGCAGTGGCGGGAACACCGGGGAGCTGTTTTTT
>TRBV11-3|NA|TRBJ2-1|14
CASSATTVYNEQFF
TGTGCCAGCAGCGCGACGACAGTCTACAATGAGCAGTTCTTC
>TRBV19|TRBD2|TRBJ2-7|15
CASSLVSGRVREQYF
TGTGCCAGTAGCCTAGTCAGCGGGAGGGTCCGCGAGCAGTACTTC
>TRBV6-5|NA|TRBJ1-3|13
CASLASSGNTIYF
TGTGCCAGCTTAGCGAGCTCTGGAAACACCATATATTTT
>TRBV27|NA|TRBJ1-2|13
CASTRGVNYGYTF
TGTGCCAGCACCCGCGGTGTTAACTATGGCTACACCTTC
>TRBV13|NA|TRBJ2-5|14
CASSIPGSPETQYF
TGTGCCAGCAGCATTCCGGGTTCCCCGGAGACCCAGTACTTC
>TRBV19|TRBD1|TRBJ2-5|15
CASSSLQGVGETQYF
TGTGCCAGTAGCAGTCTACAGGGGGTGGGAGAGACCCAGTACTTC
>TRBV4-1|NA|TRBJ2-7|14
CASSHSGLGYEQYF
TGCGCCAGCAGCCACTCGGGACTCGGCTACGAGCAGTACTTC
>TRBV4-3|NA|TRBJ1-5|15
CASSQDRESYQPQHF
TGCGCCAGCAGCCAAGACAGGGAAAGCTATCAGCCCCAGCATTTT
>TRBV19|NA|TRBJ2-7|13
CASSIGAFYEQYF
TGTGCCAGTAGTATAGGCGCCTTCTACGAGCAGTACTTC
>TRBV5-8|TRBD1|TRBJ2-3|16
CASIKQGAILGFPQYF
TGTGCCAGCATAAAGCAGGGGGCGATTCTAGGATTTCCGCAGTATTTT
>TRBV2|NA|TRBJ1-5|15
CASSEGQSINQPQHF
TGTGCCAGCAGTGAAGGACAGTCGATCAATCAGCCCCAGCATTTT